The rows below give T cell receptor beta chains drawn from one sample of a study of T-cell reconstitution after alpha-beta-depleted transplantation in children. Via MiXCR, TCRdb re-called the PCR reads, giving one row per CDR3 protein. Altogether roughly 500,000 distinct CDR3 sequences are present, around 17% being singletons, with the ten largest covering 3% to 3.5%. Sequencing was performed on PBMCs from the stem cell graft donor, taken from the stem cell graft. The origin of the receptors is a human donor who donated a stem cell graft to a child with acute lymphoblastic leukemia. Both conserved end residues are part of each CDR3. Each record gives: V gene, D gene, J gene, clone size, CDR3 DNA, CDR3 protein. The D gene is left open where the match is weak. Clone size is stated in some rows and not others, as once, few, many or a class when expanded.

V gene: TRBV10-2; D gene: .; J gene: TRBJ2-5; clone size: few; CDR3 DNA: TGCGCCAGCAGTGAGACCAGCGGAGGGCTCCAAGAGACCCAGTACTTC; CDR3 protein: CASSETSGGLQETQYF
V gene: TRBV12-3/TRBV12-4; D gene: .; J gene: TRBJ2-2; clone size: few; CDR3 DNA: TGTGCCAGCAGTTTTGTGGGGCCTACCGGGGAGCTGTTTTTT; CDR3 protein: CASSFVGPTGELFF
V gene: TRBV20-1; D gene: .; J gene: TRBJ2-2; clone size: .; CDR3 DNA: TGCAGTGTACGCGACGGGGAGCTGTTTTTT; CDR3 protein: CSVRDGELFF
V gene: TRBV4-1; D gene: TRBD1; J gene: TRBJ1-1; clone size: few; CDR3 DNA: TGCGCCAGTAAACCGGGACAGGGGGCGGGCACTGAAGCTTTCTTT; CDR3 protein: CASKPGQGAGTEAFF
V gene: TRBV29-1; D gene: .; J gene: TRBJ2-7; clone size: .; CDR3 DNA: TGCAGCGTTGAATCGGACAAGTCCTACGAGCAGTACTTC; CDR3 protein: CSVESDKSYEQYF
V gene: TRBV12-3/TRBV12-4; D gene: .; J gene: TRBJ1-1; clone size: few; CDR3 DNA: TGTGCCAGCACTATGTCGGAGGGGAGTAACACTGAAGCTTTCTTT; CDR3 protein: CASTMSEGSNTEAFF
V gene: TRBV2; D gene: .; J gene: TRBJ1-2; clone size: .; CDR3 DNA: TGTGCCAGCAGTCCAACTTCAGGGCCCAGCTATGGCTACACCTTC; CDR3 protein: CASSPTSGPSYGYTF
V gene: TRBV27; D gene: .; J gene: TRBJ2-7; clone size: .; CDR3 DNA: TGTGCCAGCAGTTCTTTGCCGGGGCAGAGCTCCTACGAGCAGTACTTC; CDR3 protein: CASSSLPGQSSYEQYF
V gene: TRBV30; D gene: .; J gene: TRBJ2-7; clone size: .; CDR3 DNA: TGTGCCTGGAGTACCGGTCGAGAGCAGTACTTC; CDR3 protein: CAWSTGREQYF
V gene: TRBV7-2; D gene: .; J gene: TRBJ1-2; clone size: .; CDR3 DNA: TGTGCCAGCAGCGCCACAGAGGACAGTAGTGGCTACACCTTC; CDR3 protein: CASSATEDSSGYTF
V gene: TRBV12-3/TRBV12-4; D gene: .; J gene: TRBJ2-1; clone size: few; CDR3 DNA: TGTGCCAGCAGAGGGGGACTACTCCAAACCTCCTACAATGAGCAGTTCTTC; CDR3 protein: CASRGGLLQTSYNEQFF
V gene: TRBV4-1; D gene: TRBD1; J gene: TRBJ1-1; clone size: .; CDR3 DNA: TGCGCCAGCAGCCTTTGGTACAGGGGGTACACTGAAGCTTTCTTT; CDR3 protein: CASSLWYRGYTEAFF
V gene: TRBV29-1; D gene: .; J gene: TRBJ2-1; clone size: .; CDR3 DNA: TGCAGCGTTGTGAACAGGGATGAGCAGTTCTTC; CDR3 protein: CSVVNRDEQFF
V gene: TRBV29-1; D gene: TRBD1; J gene: TRBJ1-1; clone size: .; CDR3 DNA: TGCAGCGTCCATACGAGACAGGGGAACACTGAAGCTTTCTTT; CDR3 protein: CSVHTRQGNTEAFF
V gene: TRBV20-1; D gene: .; J gene: TRBJ2-3; clone size: many; CDR3 DNA: TGCAGTGCTAGAAGCCTAGACGGAAACACAGATACGCAGTATTTT; CDR3 protein: CSARSLDGNTDTQYF
V gene: TRBV7-8; D gene: TRBD2; J gene: TRBJ2-7; clone size: few; CDR3 DNA: TGTGCCAGCAGCCGCCGCTGGAGGCGGGGGGACTACGAGCAGTACTTC; CDR3 protein: CASSRRWRRGDYEQYF
V gene: TRBV19; D gene: .; J gene: TRBJ2-1; clone size: few; CDR3 DNA: TGTGCCAGTAGTATATTAGGAGGCCTAGGGGAAAACAATGAGCAGTTCTTC; CDR3 protein: CASSILGGLGENNEQFF
V gene: TRBV27; D gene: .; J gene: TRBJ1-5; clone size: .; CDR3 DNA: TGTGCCAGCAGTTTATACAGGTCAGAACCCCAGCATTTT; CDR3 protein: CASSLYRSEPQHF
V gene: TRBV14; D gene: .; J gene: TRBJ1-2; clone size: .; CDR3 DNA: TGTGCCAGCAGCCGCCTGACAGAAACCGATGGCTACACCTTC; CDR3 protein: CASSRLTETDGYTF